The 31 T cell receptor beta chains presented below share a single source sample, sequenced in a study of somatic mutations in cytotoxic T cells in rheumatoid arthritis. Assay: immunoSEQ multiplex PCR; the TCRdb copy retains only in-frame clones and omits some. This table has 4,500 to 5,000 clones, around 78% appearing once. Sample: CD8+ T cells sorted from blood. These receptors were taken from a man aged 70-80 years with rheumatoid arthritis.

V and J are TRBV7-6 and TRBJ2-7; 10 nucleotides agree with TRBD2. Looked up from germline, CDR1 is SGHVS and CDR2 is FNYEAQ. The trim removed 8 bases at V and 3 bases at J, leaving 10 bases unmatched. The CDR3 loop spans 15 amino acids. CDR3 DNA sequence: TGTGCCAGCGGACTCGGGACTAGCGCATTCTACGAGCAGTACTTC. Its translation is CASGLGTSAFYEQYF.

This clone was counted a few times. V is TRBV13 and J is TRBJ2-7; TRBD1 matches 8 bases. V shed 2 bases and J 2 bases; nucleotides not matched to a gene: 11. Germline V CDR1 and CDR2: PRHDT, FYEKMQ (reference sequence). The CDR3 is made up of 17 amino acids. As DNA, the CDR3 is TGTGCCAGCAGCTTAAATCTGGGACAGGATAACCCCTACGAGCAGTACTTC. This translates into CASSLNLGQDNPYEQYF. The whole variable domain, remainder taken from reference TRBV13 and TRBJ2-7, is AAGVIQSPRHLIKEKRETATLKCYPIPRHDTVYWYQQGPGQDPQFLISFYEKMQSDKGSIPDRFSAQQFSDYHSELNMSSLELGDSALYFCASSLNLGQDNPYEQYFGPGTRLTVT.

This clone was recorded only once. The rearrangement links TRBV4-2 to TRBJ2-1; 10 positions match TRBD2. Per the germline V gene, CDR1 is LGHNA and CDR2 is YNFKEQ. This CDR3 region has 15 residues. Trimming removed 5 bases from V and 8 bases from J; junction bases left unmatched: 9. For the CDR3, the DNA is TGTGCCAGCAGCGCTGAGCGGGGGGGCTTCTATGAGCAGTTCTTC. This encodes CASSAERGGFYEQFF.

The chain has TRBV28 and TRBJ2-7, with D perhaps TRBD1 (5 bases). Trimming stripped 6 bases from V and 2 bases from J, with 14 bases between. The CDR3 has 14 residues. Germline V gene lookup returns CDR1 MDHEN and CDR2 SYDVKM. The CDR3 region is CASSPLTEAYEQYF. The DNA for the CDR3 is TGTGCCAGCAGCCCTCTGACAGAGGCCTACGAGCAGTACTTC.

This clone has more than one count but fewer than ten. This chain joins TRBV6-5 and TRBJ2-7, with a weak D call TRBD1 (5 bases). V was cut by 4 bases and J by 2 bases, with 9 bases left in between. Germline values: CDR1 MNHEY, CDR2 SVGAGI. The CDR3 runs to 13 residues. Written as DNA, the CDR3 is TGTGCCAGCAGTTGGGGCGGAACCTACGAGCAGTACTTC. Translated: CASSWGGTYEQYF.

This clone was detected only a few times. V is TRBV4-1 and J is TRBJ1-1; TRBD1 matches 7 bases. Trimming took 4 bases from V and 4 from J; bases not matched to a gene: 12. This CDR3 spans 16 amino acids. The germline V gene encodes CDR1 MGHRA and CDR2 YSYEKL. CDR3 bases: TGCGCCAGCAGCCTTTATGCTGACAGGGTCGGCACTGAAGCTTTCTTT. Protein: CASSLYADRVGTEAFF.

The rearrangement uses TRBV5-1 and TRBJ1-1; D is possibly TRBD1 (6 bases). The germline V and J ends were trimmed by 3 bases and 4 bases, with 13 bases remaining between them. Germline CDR1 and CDR2: SGHRS and YFSETQ. This CDR3 is built from 14 residues. This chain's CDR3 is CASSWARGGTEAFF. In DNA form, the CDR3 reads TGCGCCAGCAGCTGGGCCAGGGGCGGCACTGAAGCTTTCTTT.

This chain connects TRBV4-1 to TRBJ2-2; TRBD2 is a possible D gene (5 bases). The V end lost 2 bases, the J end lost 3 bases, and 22 bases lay between the germline ends. Germline V gene lookup returns CDR1 MGHRA and CDR2 YSYEKL. The CDR3 consists of 19 residues. The CDR3 coding sequence is TGCGCCAGCAGCCAACGGTTGCTAGCCCCAGAAGCGGACACCGGGGAGCTGTTTTTT. It encodes CASSQRLLAPEADTGELFF.

The chain combines TRBV5-6 with TRBJ1-2; tentative D call: TRBD1 (5 bases). Trimming left V 1 base short and J 2 bases short, with 21 bases between. In germline, CDR1 is SGHDT, CDR2 YYEEEE. The CDR3 length is 18 residues. The CDR3, as DNA: TGTGCCAGCAGCTTGTACCTGTGGGGGGAGAGCGTCAACTATGGCTACACCTTC. It specifies CASSLYLWGESVNYGYTF.

The J gene is TRBJ2-1, the V gene TRBV12-5; 8 nucleotides align to TRBD2. This CDR3 contains 14 residues. The trim removed 3 bases at V and 4 bases at J, leaving 2 bases unmatched. Germline V CDR1 and CDR2: LGHNT, FRNRAP. The DNA for the CDR3 is TGTGCTAGTGGTTTTAGCGGGGTTTACAATGAGCAGTTCTTC. Translated, it gives CASGFSGVYNEQFF.

J is TRBJ2-7 and V is TRBV5-6, with D possibly TRBD1 on 6 matching bases. In germline, CDR1 is SGHDT, CDR2 YYEEEE. This CDR3 spans 14 amino acids. V lost 2 bases and J 2 bases, leaving 11 bases between the germline ends. CDR3 bases: TGTGCCAGCAGCTTTGGACAGCCTACCTACGAGCAGTACTTC. As protein: CASSFGQPTYEQYF.

With regard to this clone: Germline is not matched at one junction end, which may reflect a read error. The genes are TRBV6-5 and TRBJ2-7; 8 bases map to TRBD1. Germline assignment: CDR1 MNHEY and CDR2 SVGAGI. This CDR3 comprises 16 residues. CDR3 nucleotides: TGTGTCAGCAGTTACTCGGACAGGGTCTTGACCTACGAGCAGTACTTC. It codes for CVSSYSDRVLTYEQYF.

The chain couples TRBV6-5 to TRBJ1-6; D remains ambiguous. The CDR3 consists of 13 residues. The germline V and J ends were trimmed by 3 bases and 6 bases, with 6 bases remaining between them. CDR1 is MNHEY and CDR2 is SVGAGI in the germline V gene. CDR3 DNA sequence: TGTGCCAGCAGTTATGGCTCTAATTCACCCCTCCACTTT. Its translation: CASSYGSNSPLHF.

This clone was picked up one time. V is TRBV4-1 and J is TRBJ2-4; 10 bases match TRBD1. The V gene's germline CDR1 is MGHRA and CDR2 YSYEKL. V shed 4 bases, J shed 9 bases, and the junction held 6 bases outside the gene matches. CDR3 size: 14 residues. The CDR3 protein is CASSLNGQGVIQYF. The CDR3, as DNA: TGCGCCAGCAGCCTTAACGGACAGGGGGTCATTCAGTACTTC.

The rearrangement joins TRBV28 to TRBJ1-1; 7 bases align to TRBD1. Germline-derived CDR1 and CDR2 are MDHEN and SYDVKM. V trimming: 7 bases; J trimming: 3 bases; junction bases outside the gene matches: 14. The CDR3 spans 16 residues. Written as DNA, the CDR3 is TGTGCCAGCACCGATGAGGGGGCGAGCTCTTACACTGAAGCTTTCTTT. Its protein is CASTDEGASSYTEAFF.

This chain connects TRBV7-6 to TRBJ2-3, with D maybe TRBD1 (6 bases). Germline-derived CDR1 and CDR2 are SGHVS and FNYEAQ. V gave up 0 bases and J gave up 8 bases, with 15 bases separating them. This CDR3 has 15 amino acids. For the CDR3, the DNA is TGTGCCAGCAGCTTAGCGACAGGACCTCGGGGTACGCAGTATTTT. The encoded protein is CASSLATGPRGTQYF.

The chain has TRBV5-6 and TRBJ2-3; D ambiguous. From germline, CDR1 is SGHDT and CDR2 YYEEEE. The CDR3 consists of 13 residues. The germline V and J ends were trimmed by 4 bases and 5 bases, with 11 bases remaining between them. CDR3 sequence reads: CASSAVERDTQYF. The CDR3, as DNA: TGTGCCAGCAGCGCGGTAGAGAGAGATACGCAGTATTTT.

The rearrangement uses TRBV19 and TRBJ2-1, with 8 positions matching TRBD2. After removal of 4 bases from V and 0 bases from J, the junction contained 2 bases not matched to a gene. Germline CDR1 is LNHDA and CDR2 is SQIVND (reference sequence). The CDR3 has 15 amino acids. The CDR3 bases are TGTGCCAGTAGTAGCAGCGGGAGCTCCTACAATGAGCAGTTCTTC. Its protein is CASSSSGSSYNEQFF. Full variable domain (outside the CDR3, taken from reference TRBV19 and TRBJ2-1): DGGITQSPKYLFRKEGQNVTLSCEQNLNHDAMYWYRQDPGQGLRLIYYSQIVNDFQKGDIAEGYSVSREKKESFPLTVTSAQKNPTAFYLCASSSSGSSYNEQFFGPGTRLTVL.

V is TRBV7-2 and J is TRBJ2-7; possible D gene TRBD1, 6 bases. V shed 6 bases and J shed 4 bases, with 13 bases lying between them. Germline V gene data show CDR1 as SGHTA and CDR2 as FQGNSA. The CDR3 runs 13 residues. The CDR3 sequence is CASRRTEYYEQYF. The CDR3, as DNA: TGTGCCAGCAGGAGGACAGAGTATTACGAGCAGTACTTC.

The rearrangement joins TRBV5-4 to TRBJ2-3; TRBD2 might be the D (5 bases). This CDR3 region has 13 residues. Germline V lookup: CDR1 SGHNT, CDR2 YYREEE (reference sequence). Between the trimmed V and J ends, which lost 4 bases and 2 bases, there was a span of 8 bases. The CDR3 bases are TGTGCCAGCAGCCCCGGGAACACAGATACGCAGTATTTT. It yields the protein CASSPGNTDTQYF.

The V call is TRBV6-6, the J call TRBJ1-6; D not certain. V was cut by 5 bases and J by 7 bases, with 18 bases left in between. The germline V gene encodes CDR1 MNHNY and CDR2 SVGAGI (reference sequence). The length of the CDR3 is 16 residues. The CDR3 is CASSPPFEARNSPLHF. In DNA form, the CDR3 reads TGTGCCAGCAGTCCCCCTTTTGAGGCCCGAAATTCACCCCTCCACTTT.

This clone appeared once. One end of the junction does not line up with germline, which may come from a read error. The sample carries other DNA sequences with the same CDR3. J is TRBJ2-7 and V is TRBV9; TRBD2 aligns across 11 bases. The germline V gene has CDR1 SGDLS and CDR2 YYNGEE. The CDR3 sequence is 15 residues long. CDR3 sequence (DNA): TGTGCCAGCAGTGTAGGGACTAGCGGTTCCTACGAGCAGTACTTC. Its translation is CASSVGTSGSYEQYF.

This chain links TRBV2 with TRBJ2-7, with D possibly being TRBD2 (5 bases). The CDR3 extends over 13 amino acids. CDR1 and CDR2 from the germline V gene are SNHLY and FYNNEI. The V end was cut by 3 bases, the J end by 2 bases, with 8 bases between. The CDR3 region is CASSDSGTYEQYF. The DNA of the CDR3 is TGTGCCAGCAGTGACTCGGGAACCTACGAGCAGTACTTC.

The chain uses TRBV7-9 and TRBJ2-1; 7 positions match TRBD2. Germline-derived CDR1 and CDR2 are SEHNR and FQNEAQ (reference sequence). Unmatched junction bases numbered 4, after V lost 4 bases and J lost 7 bases. The CDR3 is 13 amino acids. CDR3 protein: CASSYGEGNEQFF. In nucleotides, the CDR3 is TGTGCCAGCAGCTACGGGGAGGGGAATGAGCAGTTCTTC. The whole variable domain, remainder taken from reference TRBV7-9 and TRBJ2-1, is DTGVSQNPRHKITKRGQNVTFRCDPISEHNRLYWYRQTLGQGPEFLTYFQNEAQLEKSRLLSDRFSAERPKGSFSTLEIQRTEQGDSAMYLCASSYGEGNEQFFGPGTRLTVL.

This clone was seen a single time. This chain connects TRBV2 to TRBJ1-1; no clear D. V lost 6 bases, J lost 3 bases, and 11 bases lay in between. Per the germline V gene, CDR1 is SNHLY and CDR2 is FYNNEI. CDR3 length equals 13 residues. Here the CDR3 reads CASSPGRDTEAFF. The CDR3 coding sequence is TGTGCCAGCAGCCCGGGGAGGGACACTGAAGCTTTCTTT.

This clone was seen more than once but under ten times. The chain carries TRBV7-6 and TRBJ2-5; 8 bases align to TRBD2. CDR1 is SGHVS and CDR2 is FNYEAQ in the germline V gene. The junction had 2 bases not matched to a gene; V was cut back by 6 bases and J by 2 bases. This CDR3 contains 13 residues. The CDR3 sequence is CASSSSGQETQYF. Here the CDR3 DNA reads TGTGCCAGCAGTTCTAGCGGGCAAGAGACCCAGTACTTC.

This clone was observed once. The rearrangement uses TRBV6-6 and TRBJ2-1, with 9 bases that match TRBD2. Germline CDR1 reads MNHNY; CDR2 reads SVGAGI (reference sequence). There are 15 residues in the CDR3. Trimming removed 4 bases from V and 2 bases from J; junction bases left unmatched: 3. The CDR3 DNA sequence: TGTGCCAGCAGTTCGAGCGGGGGGACCTACAATGAGCAGTTCTTC. Protein product: CASSSSGGTYNEQFF.

This chain links TRBV5-1 with TRBJ2-7; 9 bases fit TRBD2. The ends lost 2 bases at V and 2 bases at J; junction bases unmatched: 5. The CDR3 is 15 amino acids. The germline V gene encodes CDR1 SGHRS and CDR2 YFSETQ. For the CDR3, the DNA is TGCGCCAGCAGCTTTAGCGGGGGCCTTACCTACGAGCAGTACTTC. This translates into CASSFSGGLTYEQYF. The variable domain in full, with the rest retrieved from reference TRBV5-1 and TRBJ2-7, is KAGVTQTPRYLIKTRGQQVTLSCSPISGHRSVSWYQQTPGQGLQFLFEYFSETQRNKGNFPGRFSGRQFSNSRSEMNVSTLELGDSALYLCASSFSGGLTYEQYFGPGTRLTVT.

This clone was picked up one time. This chain joins TRBV19 and TRBJ1-3; D call uncertain. V dropped 5 bases and J dropped 2 bases, with 13 bases sitting between them. The CDR3 sequence is 15 residues long. The germline CDR1 and CDR2 sequences are LNHDA and SQIVND (reference sequence). The chain's CDR3 is CASSVWGGTGNTIYF. The CDR3 nucleotides are TGTGCCAGTAGTGTCTGGGGAGGAACTGGAAACACCATATATTTT. The entire variable domain, with the rest obtained from reference TRBV19 and TRBJ1-3, is as follows: DGGITQSPKYLFRKEGQNVTLSCEQNLNHDAMYWYRQDPGQGLRLIYYSQIVNDFQKGDIAEGYSVSREKKESFPLTVTSAQKNPTAFYLCASSVWGGTGNTIYFGEGSWLTVV.

As for this clone: A junction boundary mismatches the germline segment, possibly from a read error. The chain recombines TRBV25-1 with TRBJ1-1; D gene uncertain. Germline CDR1 is MGHDK and CDR2 is SYGVNS. The CDR3 is 15 amino acids. For the CDR3, the DNA is TGTGCCAGCGTCAGGCCCCACATGAAGCTTTCTCCCCCCTCTTTT. Translation gives CASVRPHMKLSPPSF.

The sample holds one count of this clone. The chain couples TRBV6-5 to TRBJ2-5, with 7 positions matching TRBD1. Trimming removed 5 bases from V and 3 bases from J; junction bases left unmatched: 3. Germline-derived CDR1 and CDR2 are MNHEY and SVGAGI. The CDR3 loop spans 13 amino acids. This chain's CDR3 is CASSVQGEETQYF. The CDR3 DNA reads TGTGCCAGCAGTGTCCAGGGGGAAGAGACCCAGTACTTC.